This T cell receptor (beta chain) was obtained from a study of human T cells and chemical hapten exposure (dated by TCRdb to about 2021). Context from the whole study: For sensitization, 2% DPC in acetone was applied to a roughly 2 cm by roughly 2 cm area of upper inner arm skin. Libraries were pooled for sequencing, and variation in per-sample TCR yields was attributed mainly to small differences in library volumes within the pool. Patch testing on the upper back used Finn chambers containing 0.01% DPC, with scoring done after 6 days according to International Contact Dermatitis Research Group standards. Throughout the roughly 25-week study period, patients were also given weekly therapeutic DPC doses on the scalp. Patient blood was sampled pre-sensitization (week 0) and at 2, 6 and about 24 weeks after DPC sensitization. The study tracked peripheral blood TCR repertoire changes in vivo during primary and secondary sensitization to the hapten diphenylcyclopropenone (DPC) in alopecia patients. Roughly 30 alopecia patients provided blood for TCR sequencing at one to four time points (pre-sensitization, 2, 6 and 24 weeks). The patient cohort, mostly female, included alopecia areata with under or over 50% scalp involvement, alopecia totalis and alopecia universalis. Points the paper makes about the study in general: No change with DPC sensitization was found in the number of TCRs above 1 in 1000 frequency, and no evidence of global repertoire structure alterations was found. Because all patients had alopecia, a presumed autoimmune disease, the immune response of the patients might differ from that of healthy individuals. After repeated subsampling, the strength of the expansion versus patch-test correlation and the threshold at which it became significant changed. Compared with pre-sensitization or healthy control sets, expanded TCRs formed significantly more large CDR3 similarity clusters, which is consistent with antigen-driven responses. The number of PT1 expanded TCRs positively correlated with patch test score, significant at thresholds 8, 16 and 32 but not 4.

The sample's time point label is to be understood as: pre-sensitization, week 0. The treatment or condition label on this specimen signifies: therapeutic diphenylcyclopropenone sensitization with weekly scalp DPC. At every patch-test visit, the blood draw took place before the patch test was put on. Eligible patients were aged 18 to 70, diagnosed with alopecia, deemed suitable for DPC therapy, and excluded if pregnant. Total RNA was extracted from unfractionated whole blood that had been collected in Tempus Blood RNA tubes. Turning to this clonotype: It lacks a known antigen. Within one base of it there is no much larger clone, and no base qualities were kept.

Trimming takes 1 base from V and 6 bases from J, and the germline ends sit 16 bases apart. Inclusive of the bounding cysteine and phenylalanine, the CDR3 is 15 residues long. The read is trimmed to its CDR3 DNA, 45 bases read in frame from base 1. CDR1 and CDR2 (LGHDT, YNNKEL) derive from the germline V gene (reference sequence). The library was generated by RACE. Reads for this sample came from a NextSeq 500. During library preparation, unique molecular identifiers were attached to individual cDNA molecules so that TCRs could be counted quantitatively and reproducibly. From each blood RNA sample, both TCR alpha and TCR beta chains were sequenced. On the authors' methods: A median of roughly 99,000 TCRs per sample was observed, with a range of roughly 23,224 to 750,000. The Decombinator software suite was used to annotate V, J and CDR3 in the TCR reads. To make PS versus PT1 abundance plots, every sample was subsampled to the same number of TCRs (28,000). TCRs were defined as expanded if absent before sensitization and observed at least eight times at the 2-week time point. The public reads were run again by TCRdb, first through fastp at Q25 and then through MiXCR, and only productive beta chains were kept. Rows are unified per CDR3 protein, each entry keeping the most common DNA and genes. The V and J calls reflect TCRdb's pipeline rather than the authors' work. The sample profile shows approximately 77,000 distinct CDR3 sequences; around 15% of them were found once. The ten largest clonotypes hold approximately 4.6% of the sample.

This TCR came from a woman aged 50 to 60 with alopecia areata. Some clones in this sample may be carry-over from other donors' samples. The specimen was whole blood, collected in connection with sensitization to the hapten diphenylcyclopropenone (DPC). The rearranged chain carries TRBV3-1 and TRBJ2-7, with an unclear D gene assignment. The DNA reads TGTGCCAGCAGCCAAGGTTATGGGGTTTCTTCCGAGCAGTACTTC. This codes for CASSQGYGVSSEQYF.